This TCR beta chain was found in a study of T cell responses to AZD1222 COVID-19 vaccine. Study observations and caveats: The donors showed a predominance of white British ancestry and of females, with possible underestimation of clonal diversity.

TCRdb's table, derived via immunoSEQ multiplex PCR, lists solely in-frame clones and lacks some. The table shows 160,000 or so clones, with roughly nine tenths occurring only once. To note about this clone: Its antigen is not identified.

Germline CDR1 MNHEY, CDR2 SVGEGT. This CDR3 is 15 amino acids long. V was pared by 6 bases and J by 10 bases, with 13 bases of the junction left unmatched. The chain couples TRBV6-2 or TRBV6-3 to TRBJ1-4; 8 nucleotides match TRBD1. The source of this sequence is an adult who had recovered from COVID-19. The starting material was peripheral blood, obtained after recovery from COVID-19. The CDR3 nucleotides read TGTGCCAGCAGCTATACAGGGGGATCTTATGGAAAACTGTTTTTT. Translated, it gives CASSYTGGSYGKLFF.